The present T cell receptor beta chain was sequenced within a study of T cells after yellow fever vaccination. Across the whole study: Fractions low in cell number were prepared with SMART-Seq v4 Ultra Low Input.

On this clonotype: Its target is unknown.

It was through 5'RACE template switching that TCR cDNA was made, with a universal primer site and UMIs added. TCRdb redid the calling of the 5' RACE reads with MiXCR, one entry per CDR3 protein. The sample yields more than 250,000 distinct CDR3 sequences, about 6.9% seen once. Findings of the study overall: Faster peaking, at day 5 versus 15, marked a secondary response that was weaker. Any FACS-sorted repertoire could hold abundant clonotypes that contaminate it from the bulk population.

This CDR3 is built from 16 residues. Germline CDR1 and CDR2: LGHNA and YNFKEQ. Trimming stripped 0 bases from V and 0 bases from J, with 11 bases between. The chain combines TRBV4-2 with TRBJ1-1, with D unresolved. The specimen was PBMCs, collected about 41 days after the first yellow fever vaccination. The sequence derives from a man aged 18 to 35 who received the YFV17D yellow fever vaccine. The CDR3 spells CASSQDSGRLNTEAFF. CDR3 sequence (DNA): TGTGCCAGCAGCCAAGATTCCGGTAGACTGAACACTGAAGCTTTCTTT.